This T cell receptor (beta chain) was documented in a study of CD8 T cells in Susac syndrome. Germline V gene data show CDR1 as KGHSH and CDR2 as LQKENI. The CDR3 extends over 9 amino acids. Trimming pared 6 bases from V and 10 bases from J, leaving 6 bases between. The RNA input was about 0.45 to 1 ug, and it was reverse transcribed with random hexamers. TCRdb analysed the immunoSEQ multiplex PCR reads with MiXCR anew, one entry per CDR3 protein. Of 110,000 to 150,000 distinct CDR3 sequences detected, approximately 95% appear once; the ten largest clones hold about 0.08%. This TCR was recovered from a human donor with Susac syndrome. Sequenced material: CD4+ T cells from PBMCs. The chain recombines TRBV18 with TRBJ1-1, with unresolved D. The DNA for the CDR3 is TGTGCCAGCTCGGCGGGAGCTTTCTTT. It translates to CASSAGAFF.